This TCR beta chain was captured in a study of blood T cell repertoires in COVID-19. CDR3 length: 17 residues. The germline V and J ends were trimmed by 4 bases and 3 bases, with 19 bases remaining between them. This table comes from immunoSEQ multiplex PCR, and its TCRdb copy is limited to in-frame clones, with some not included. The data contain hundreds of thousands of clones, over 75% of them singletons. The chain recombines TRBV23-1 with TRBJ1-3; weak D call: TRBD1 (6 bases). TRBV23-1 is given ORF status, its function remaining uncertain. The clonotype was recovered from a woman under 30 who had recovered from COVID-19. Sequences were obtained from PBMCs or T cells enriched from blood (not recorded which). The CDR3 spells CASSPTYLGASGNTIYF. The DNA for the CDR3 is TGCGCCAGCAGTCCTACTTACTTGGGGGCGAGTGGAAACACCATATATTTT.